The TCR beta chain under discussion was sequenced for a study of technical replicates of blood from a few donors. Clones were sequenced by immunoSEQ multiplex PCR, and TCRdb holds only the in-frame ones, with some missing. The sample carries under 75,000 clones, about 94% recorded once. This CDR3 comprises 13 residues. CDR1 KGHSH and CDR2 LQKENI come from the germline V gene. V lost 8 bases, J lost 2 bases, and 2 bases stayed unmatched. The clonotype was recovered from a human donor in good health. Sequencing used T cells isolated from PBMCs. The chain joins TRBV18 to TRBJ1-4; 7 positions agree with TRBD1. In DNA, the CDR3 is TGTGCCAGCGCAGGGGGGACTAATGAAAAACTGTTTTTT. Amino acids: CASAGGTNEKLFF.